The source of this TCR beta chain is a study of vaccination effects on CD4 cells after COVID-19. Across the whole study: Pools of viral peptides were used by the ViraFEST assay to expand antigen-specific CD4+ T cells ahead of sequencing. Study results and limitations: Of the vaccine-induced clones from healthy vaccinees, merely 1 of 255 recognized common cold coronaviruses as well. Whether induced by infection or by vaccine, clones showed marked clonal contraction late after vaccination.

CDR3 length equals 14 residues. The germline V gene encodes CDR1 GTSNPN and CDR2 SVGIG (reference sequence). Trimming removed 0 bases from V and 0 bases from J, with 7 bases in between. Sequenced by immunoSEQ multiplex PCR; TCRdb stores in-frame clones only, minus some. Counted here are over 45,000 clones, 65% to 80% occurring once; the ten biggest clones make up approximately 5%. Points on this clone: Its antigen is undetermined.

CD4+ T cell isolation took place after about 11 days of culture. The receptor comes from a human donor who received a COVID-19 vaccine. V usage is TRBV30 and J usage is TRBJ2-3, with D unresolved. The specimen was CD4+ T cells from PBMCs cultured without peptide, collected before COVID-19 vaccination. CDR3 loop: CAWSVVRSTDTQYF. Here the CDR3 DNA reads TGTGCCTGGAGTGTAGTGCGCAGCACAGATACGCAGTATTTT.